Shown below are 5 T cell receptor beta chains from a single sample sequenced in a study of neurological immune-mediated disorders. TCRdb processed the 5' RACE reads anew with MiXCR; each CDR3 protein has one entry. The table records 55,000 to 70,000 distinct CDR3 sequences, 3% to 5% of them present only once. The sequencing sample was made of PBMCs. The source is a man aged 30 to 45 with multiple sclerosis.

This clonotype appeared many times. The rearrangement uses TRBV4-1 and TRBJ2-7; D is tentatively TRBD1 or TRBD2 (5 bases each). From germline, CDR1 is MGHRA and CDR2 YSYEKL. There are 15 residues in the CDR3. V gave up 6 bases and J gave up 0 bases, with 15 bases separating them. CDR3 in amino acids: CASSPGTVVSYEQYF. DNA of the CDR3: TGCGCCAGCAGTCCCGGGACCGTAGTCTCCTACGAGCAGTACTTC.

Ten or more counts support this clonotype. The genes are TRBV15 and TRBJ2-3; D assignment may be TRBD1 or TRBD2 (5 bases each). The CDR3 loop spans 15 amino acids. The V and J ends lost 7 bases and 2 bases respectively, with 16 bases between them. CDR1 LNHNV and CDR2 YYDKDF come from the germline V gene (reference sequence). CDR3 region: CATNKGDGYTDTQYF. CDR3 DNA sequence: TGTGCCACCAACAAAGGGGACGGTTACACAGATACGCAGTATTTT.

This clonotype was found many times. The V gene is TRBV24-1, the J gene TRBJ2-7; D is possibly TRBD1 or TRBD2 (5 bases each). Germline V gene sequence: CDR1 KGHDR, CDR2 SFDVKD. Trimming shortened V by 9 bases and J by 2 bases, and 22 bases separated the two germline ends. The CDR3 is 16 amino acids. CDR3 coding DNA: TGTGCCACCTTAGCCCACTTCCGGGACCGAACCTACGAGCAGTACTTC. Its translation is CATLAHFRDRTYEQYF.

As regards this clonotype: The junction does not match germline at one end; this may be a read error. The chain is built from TRBV27 and TRBJ1-5; D is unresolved. This CDR3 has 14 residues. The germline CDR1 and CDR2 sequences are MNHEY and SMNVEV (reference sequence). The CDR3 is CASSLYRADQPQNF. The CDR3 nucleotides read TGTGCCAGCAGTTTATACCGGGCGGATCAGCCCCAGAATTTT.

This clonotype was seen many times. This rearrangement joins TRBV6-1 to TRBJ2-2, with TRBD2 identical over 7 bases. Per the germline V gene, CDR1 is MNHNS and CDR2 is SASEGT. There are 14 residues in the CDR3. The V segment lost 6 bases and the J segment 6 bases; nucleotides outside the gene matches: 7. For the CDR3, the DNA is TGTGCCAGCAGAAGACTAGCAGGACCCGGGGAGCTGTTTTTT. Its protein product is CASRRLAGPGELFF.